The 21 T cell receptor beta chains below come from one sample, sequenced in a study of blood T cell repertoires in COVID-19. Data came from immunoSEQ multiplex PCR; TCRdb stores just in-frame clones and leaves some out. This table holds almost 30,000 clones, around 63% found once. The sample comprised peripheral blood. These receptor sequences come from a human donor in a cohort sampled during active COVID-19.

This clone was seen just once. J is TRBJ1-4 and V is TRBV4-3, with 7 positions matching TRBD1. CDR3 size: 15 residues. V was pared by 3 bases and J by 2 bases, with 3 bases of the junction left unmatched. CDR1 LGHNA and CDR2 YSLEER come from the germline V gene. In nucleotides, the CDR3 is TGCGCCAGCAGCCAGACAGGGAGGACTAATGAAAAACTGTTTTTT. It yields the protein CASSQTGRTNEKLFF.

The chain carries TRBV28 and TRBJ2-2; D gene uncertain. CDR3 length: 15 residues. CDR1 is MDHEN, CDR2 SYDVKM, per germline. Trimming cost V 5 bases and J 0 bases, with 10 bases left between them. CDR3 DNA sequence: TGTGCCAGCAGTGGGCCCACAGCGAACACCGGGGAGCTGTTTTTT. Translating it yields CASSGPTANTGELFF.

This clone has just a few counts. J is TRBJ1-6 and V is TRBV4-1, with D unresolved. The CDR3 contains 15 residues. Between the trimmed V and J ends, which lost 0 bases and 13 bases, there was a span of 16 bases. CDR1 and CDR2 (germline): MGHRA, YSYEKL. The CDR3: CASSQDSTFYSPLHF. For the CDR3, the DNA is TGCGCCAGCAGCCAAGATTCGACTTTTTACTCGCCCCTCCACTTT.

The V call is TRBV7-9, the J call TRBJ2-7; a possible D gene is TRBD2 (6 bases). CDR3 length: 15 amino acids. Germline lookup yields CDR1 SEHNR and CDR2 FQNEAQ (reference sequence). Between the trimmed V and J ends, which lost 5 bases and 6 bases, there was a span of 20 bases. Here the CDR3 reads CASSPPPGEGLEQYF. As DNA, the CDR3 is TGTGCCAGCAGCCCGCCGCCGGGAGAGGGACTCGAGCAGTACTTC.

The gene calls are TRBV7-8 and TRBJ1-4; 9 bases match TRBD1. The junction had 3 bases not matched to a gene; V was cut back by 5 bases and J by 2 bases. The CDR3 is made up of 15 amino acids. Per the germline V gene, CDR1 is SGHVS and CDR2 is FQNEAQ. CDR3: CASSGGTGTNEKLFF. The CDR3, as DNA: TGTGCCAGCAGCGGAGGGACAGGGACTAATGAAAAACTGTTTTTT. The full variable domain, with the rest looked up from reference TRBV7-8 and TRBJ1-4, is GAGVSQSPRYKVAKRGQDVALRCDPISGHVSLFWYQQALGQGPEFLTYFQNEAQLDKSGLPSDRFFAERPEGSVSTLKIQRTQQEDSAVYLCASSGGTGTNEKLFFGSGTQLSVL.

V and J are TRBV6-5 and TRBJ1-6, with D perhaps TRBD1 (5 bases). The CDR3 is 13 residues long. CDR1 MNHEY and CDR2 SVGAGI come from the germline V gene. Trimming removed 7 bases from V and 4 bases from J, with 8 bases in between. As DNA, the CDR3 is TGTGCCAGCACTAGACAGTATAATTCACCCCTCCACTTT. Its translation: CASTRQYNSPLHF.

The table lists this clone with a few counts. The chain couples TRBV11-2 to TRBJ2-7; 11 bases align to TRBD1. This CDR3 is 14 amino acids long. Germline V gives CDR1 SGHAT, CDR2 FQNNGV. V was clipped by 5 bases and J by 7 bases; unmatched bases: 7. CDR3 coding DNA: TGTGCCAGCAGCATGGACAGGGGGCGGTGGGAGCAGTACTTC. This codes for CASSMDRGRWEQYF. The entire variable domain, with the rest obtained from reference TRBV11-2 and TRBJ2-7, is as follows: EAGVAQSPRYKIIEKRQSVAFWCNPISGHATLYWYQQILGQGPKLLIQFQNNGVVDDSQLPKDRFSAERLKGVDSTLKIQPAKLEDSAVYLCASSMDRGRWEQYFGPGTRLTVT.

This chain connects TRBV10-2 to TRBJ2-5; 8 bases are shared with TRBD2. The CDR3 sequence is 13 residues long. Germline values: CDR1 WSHSY, CDR2 SAAADI. V trimming: 3 bases; J trimming: 5 bases; junction bases outside the gene matches: 2. CDR3 bases: TGCGCCAGCAGTGAAACGGGGGGGGAGACCCAGTACTTC. Residues: CASSETGGETQYF.

The chain joins TRBV1 to TRBJ2-3; the table's TRBD2 call for D was not verified on the DNA. TRBV1 has pseudogene status. This CDR3 region has 17 residues. The CDR3 loop is CTSSQEARERVHDTQYF. In DNA form, the CDR3 reads TGCACCAGCAGCCAAGAGGCCCGCGAGCGGGTGCACGATACGCAGTATTTT.

V is TRBV2 and J is TRBJ2-3; 7 bases agree with TRBD1. Germline V gene sequence: CDR1 SNHLY, CDR2 FYNNEI. The CDR3 has 15 residues. V shed 0 bases and J 9 bases; nucleotides not matched to a gene: 9. CDR3 amino acids: CASSEAPTRQGTQYF. DNA for the CDR3: TGTGCCAGCAGTGAAGCCCCTACCCGACAGGGAACGCAGTATTTT.

The chain recombines TRBV4-3 with TRBJ2-1; 9 nucleotides align to TRBD2. The CDR3 runs 17 residues. The trim removed 0 bases at V and 6 bases at J, leaving 9 bases unmatched. Germline values: CDR1 LGHNA, CDR2 YSLEER. The CDR3 region is CASSQDRGLATGNEQFF. In nucleotides, the CDR3 is TGCGCCAGCAGCCAAGATAGGGGACTAGCCACGGGCAATGAGCAGTTCTTC.

The rearrangement joins TRBV6-5 to TRBJ2-2, with D unresolved. CDR3 length: 14 amino acids. In germline, CDR1 is MNHEY, CDR2 SVGAGI. The V and J ends lost 2 bases and 7 bases respectively, with 11 bases between them. The CDR3 sequence: CASSYGRSIGELFF. The CDR3 DNA reads TGTGCCAGCAGTTACGGTAGATCCATCGGGGAGCTGTTTTTT.

CDR3 sequence reads: CASSRWINQPQHF. CDR3 DNA: TGTGCCAGCAGCAGGTGGATCAATCAGCCCCAGCATTTT. This rearrangement joins TRBV2 to TRBJ1-5; no clear D gene. This CDR3 spans 13 amino acids. Germline CDR1 and CDR2: SNHLY and FYNNEI. Trimming took 6 bases from V and 3 from J, leaving 9 bases between them. Using reference TRBV2 and TRBJ1-5 for the parts outside the CDR3, the full variable domain is EPEVTQTPSHQVTQMGQEVILRCVPISNHLYFYWYRQILGQKVEFLVSFYNNEISEKSEIFDDQFSVERPDGSNFTLKIRSTKLEDSAMYFCASSRWINQPQHFGDGTRLSIL.

The chain has TRBV24-1 and TRBJ1-5; perhaps TRBD1 as D (5 bases). CDR1 is KGHDR, CDR2 SFDVKD, per germline. Trimming pared 3 bases from V and 1 base from J, leaving 12 bases between. The CDR3 totals 16 residues. CDR3 sequence: CATSDVTGGSNQPQHF. The CDR3, as DNA: TGTGCCACCAGTGATGTGACTGGGGGGAGCAATCAGCCCCAGCATTTT.

The sample holds a few counts of this clone. The V and J genes are TRBV2 and TRBJ2-3, with D possibly matching TRBD1 (6 bases). V dropped 5 bases and J dropped 0 bases, with 15 bases sitting between them. Germline V gene sequence: CDR1 SNHLY, CDR2 FYNNEI. The CDR3 is 16 residues long. CDR3 amino acids: CASSRTAYSSTDTQYF. The CDR3 DNA is TGTGCCAGCAGTAGGACAGCTTATTCTAGCACAGATACGCAGTATTTT.

V gene TRBV3-1 (or the pseudogene TRBV3-2) combines with J gene TRBJ2-7; maybe TRBD2 (5 bases). Germline CDR1 is LGHDT and CDR2 is YNNKEL (reference sequence). Trimming stripped 8 bases from V and 5 bases from J, with 13 bases between. This CDR3 is built from 12 residues. CDR3 region: CASSQSGHEQYF. Written as DNA, the CDR3 is TGTGCCAGCTCCCAGAGCGGCCACGAGCAGTACTTC.

The V and J genes are TRBV18 and TRBJ2-2; 7 nucleotides align to TRBD1. CDR1 is KGHSH, CDR2 LQKENI, per germline. The V and J ends lost 3 bases and 4 bases, in that order; junction bases with no gene match: 2. The CDR3 spans 14 residues. CDR3 nucleotide sequence: TGTGCCAGCTCACCGGGACAGATCACCGGGGAGCTGTTTTTT. This codes for CASSPGQITGELFF.

This rearrangement joins TRBV5-4 to TRBJ1-2; 10 nucleotides align to TRBD1. This CDR3 comprises 17 residues. V gave up 4 bases and J gave up 1 base; unmatched junction bases: 10. Germline loops: CDR1 SGHNT, CDR2 YYREEE (reference sequence). The CDR3 loop reads CASSAGTGAGGNYGYTF. CDR3 coding DNA: TGTGCCAGCAGCGCGGGGACAGGGGCCGGGGGTAACTATGGCTACACCTTC.

The DNA of the CDR3 is TGTGCCAGCAGGTTCGGGACACTTAACTATGGCTACACCTTC. Its protein product is CASRFGTLNYGYTF. The chain uses TRBV5-6 and TRBJ1-2, with TRBD1 as a possible D gene (6 bases). Trimming stripped 5 bases from V and 1 base from J, with 12 bases between. This CDR3 comprises 14 residues. Germline V gives CDR1 SGHDT, CDR2 YYEEEE.

The chain is built from TRBV10-2 and TRBJ2-1; 10 bases match TRBD2. This CDR3 spans 17 amino acids. Germline V gene lookup returns CDR1 WSHSY and CDR2 SAAADI. The V and J ends lost 4 bases and 3 bases, in that order; junction bases with no gene match: 9. This chain's CDR3 is CASSADILAGLYNEQFF. In DNA, the CDR3 is TGCGCCAGCAGTGCCGACATACTAGCGGGGCTCTACAATGAGCAGTTCTTC.

The rearrangement links TRBV27 to TRBJ2-7; possibly TRBD2 for D (6 bases). Germline lookup yields CDR1 MNHEY and CDR2 SMNVEV (reference sequence). The CDR3 runs 11 residues. Trimming left V 8 bases short and J 2 bases short, with 7 bases between. In nucleotides, the CDR3 is TGTGCCAGCGGAGGGGCCTACGAGCAGTACTTC. Its protein is CASGGAYEQYF.